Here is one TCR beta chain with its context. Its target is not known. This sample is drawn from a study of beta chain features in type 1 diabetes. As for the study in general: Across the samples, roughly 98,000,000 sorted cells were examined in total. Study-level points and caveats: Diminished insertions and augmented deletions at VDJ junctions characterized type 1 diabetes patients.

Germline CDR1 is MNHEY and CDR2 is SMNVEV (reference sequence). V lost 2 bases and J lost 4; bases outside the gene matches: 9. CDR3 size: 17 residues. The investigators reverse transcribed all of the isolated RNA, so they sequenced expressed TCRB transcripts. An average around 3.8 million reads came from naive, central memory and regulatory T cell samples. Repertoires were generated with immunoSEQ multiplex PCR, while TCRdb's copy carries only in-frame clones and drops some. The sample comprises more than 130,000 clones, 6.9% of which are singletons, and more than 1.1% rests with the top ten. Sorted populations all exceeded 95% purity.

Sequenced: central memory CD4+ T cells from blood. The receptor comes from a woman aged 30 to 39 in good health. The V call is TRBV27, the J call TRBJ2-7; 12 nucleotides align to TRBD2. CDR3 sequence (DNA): TGTGCCAGCAGTTTAGGGCCCCCGGGACTAGCGGGTTACGAGCAGTACTTC. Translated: CASSLGPPGLAGYEQYF.